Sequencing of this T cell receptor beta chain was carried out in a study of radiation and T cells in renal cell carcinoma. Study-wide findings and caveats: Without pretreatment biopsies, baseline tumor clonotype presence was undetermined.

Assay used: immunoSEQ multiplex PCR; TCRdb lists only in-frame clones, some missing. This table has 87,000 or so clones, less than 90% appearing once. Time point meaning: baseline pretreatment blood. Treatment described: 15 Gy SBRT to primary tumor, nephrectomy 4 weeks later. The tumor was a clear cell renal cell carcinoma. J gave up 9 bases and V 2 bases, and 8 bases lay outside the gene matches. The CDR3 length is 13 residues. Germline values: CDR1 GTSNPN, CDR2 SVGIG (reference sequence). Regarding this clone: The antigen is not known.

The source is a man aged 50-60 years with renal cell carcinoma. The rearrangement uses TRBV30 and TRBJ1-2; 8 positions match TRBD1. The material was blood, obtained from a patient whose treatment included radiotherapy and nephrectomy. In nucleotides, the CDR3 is TGTGCCTGGAGTCCCAGGGGGCTGTATCGCTACACCTTC. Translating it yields CAWSPRGLYRYTF.